This T cell receptor (beta chain) was captured by sequencing in a study of memory B cells and T cells in multiple sclerosis. Study results and limitations: Shared clonotype counts depended on differing compartment clone-set sizes and were normalized.

Concerning this clone itself: Its antigen is as yet unknown.

After stimulus-free culture, autoproliferating CFSE-dim and non-proliferating CFSE-high T cells were sequenced separately. Roughly 5.2x10^7 CFSE-labeled PBMCs were cultured less than 8 days unstimulated, then replicate wells were pooled. CFSE at 0.45 to 0.65 uM labeled the PBMCs, which were then cultured unstimulated. Using immunoSEQ multiplex PCR, the repertoire was profiled, and TCRdb retains in-frame clones only, with some absent. The sample records some 49,000 clones, around 80% being singletons. This clonotype was sampled from a human donor with multiple sclerosis. The source material was PBMCs from blood kept in culture.

CDR3 DNA: TGTGCCACCAGCAGCTATCTGGGGGAAGTCGCGAGGGGCTACACCTTC. Protein sequence: CATSSYLGEVARGYTF. V and J are TRBV15 and TRBJ1-2; possible D gene TRBD1, 5 bases. Trimming pared 3 bases from V and 8 bases from J, leaving 22 bases between. Germline lookup yields CDR1 LNHNV and CDR2 YYDKDF (reference sequence). CDR3 length: 16 amino acids.